The clone carrying this TCR beta chain turned up a few times. The data derive from a study of T-cell reconstitution after alpha-beta-depleted transplantation in children. V was pared by 4 bases and J by 4 bases, with 11 bases between. The CDR3 runs to 14 residues. Germline CDR1 and CDR2: SGHRS and YFSETQ. The TCRbeta library incorporated unique molecular identifiers. TCRdb re-called the PCR reads through MiXCR, storing one row per CDR3 protein. Seen here are 400,000 to 500,000 distinct CDR3 sequences, 11% observed once, and the top ten hold approximately 5%. This receptor was obtained from a human donor who donated a stem cell graft to a child with acute myeloid leukemia. Specimen: PBMCs from the stem cell graft donor, collected from the stem cell graft. V is TRBV5-1 and J is TRBJ2-2; no clear D. CDR3 coding DNA: TGCGCCAGCAGCCCGGTCTTGTCCACCGGGGAGCTGTTTTTT. It translates to CASSPVLSTGELFF.